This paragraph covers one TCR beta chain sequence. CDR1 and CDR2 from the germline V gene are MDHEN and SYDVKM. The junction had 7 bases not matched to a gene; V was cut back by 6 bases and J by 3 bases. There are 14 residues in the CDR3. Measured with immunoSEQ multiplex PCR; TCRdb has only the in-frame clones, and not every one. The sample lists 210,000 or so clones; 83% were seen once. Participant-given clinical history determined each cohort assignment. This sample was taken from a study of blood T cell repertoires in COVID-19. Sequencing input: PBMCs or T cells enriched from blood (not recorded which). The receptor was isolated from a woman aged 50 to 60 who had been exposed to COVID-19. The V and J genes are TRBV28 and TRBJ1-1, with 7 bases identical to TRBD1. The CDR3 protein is CASRLQGRYTEAFF. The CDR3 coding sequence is TGTGCCAGCAGGCTACAGGGGCGGTACACTGAAGCTTTCTTT.